These 24 T cell receptor beta chains share one sample of origin, sequenced in a study of molecular identifiers for immune sequencing clone quantification. MiXCR, applied by TCRdb to the PCR reads, yields one record per CDR3 protein. The data show nearly 650,000 distinct CDR3 sequences, about 25% seen once. The specimen was naive CD8+ T cells from blood, with Jurkat cell RNA spiked in. Specified subset: FACS-sorted CD8+CD4-CCR7+CD45RA+ naive T cells. The origin of the receptors is a human donor in good health. Some libraries in this study had Jurkat cell RNA spiked in.

There are many counts of this clonotype. This chain uses TRBV7-8 with TRBJ2-3, with D uncertain. CDR1 is SGHVS, CDR2 FQNEAQ, per germline. This CDR3 spans 14 amino acids. The V end lost 5 bases, the J end lost 5 bases, and 14 bases lay between the germline ends. CDR3 nucleotide sequence: TGTGCCAGCAGCCCCTTAGGGTTTCAAGATACGCAGTATTTT. Its protein product is CASSPLGFQDTQYF. The complete variable domain, with remaining parts taken from reference TRBV7-8 and TRBJ2-3, reads GAGVSQSPRYKVAKRGQDVALRCDPISGHVSLFWYQQALGQGPEFLTYFQNEAQLDKSGLPSDRFFAERPEGSVSTLKIQRTQQEDSAVYLCASSPLGFQDTQYFGPGTRLTVL.

This clonotype was observed a few times. This rearrangement joins TRBV10-3 to TRBJ2-3; 12 positions agree with TRBD2. The V and J ends lost 4 bases and 4 bases, in that order; junction bases with no gene match: 6. Per germline, CDR1 ENHRY and CDR2 SYGVKD. This CDR3 comprises 16 residues. The CDR3 DNA sequence: TGTGCCATCAGTGCGAGGACTAGCGGGATTCCAGATACGCAGTATTTT. This translates into CAISARTSGIPDTQYF.

This clonotype was counted between two and nine times. This chain links TRBV11-2 with TRBJ2-1; 7 positions match TRBD2. CDR3 length: 15 amino acids. Trimming cost V 2 bases and J 4 bases; bases outside gene matches: 5. CDR1 is SGHAT and CDR2 is FQNNGV in the germline V gene. The CDR3 reads CASSLLEGGYNEQFF. CDR3 sequence (DNA): TGTGCCAGCAGCTTATTGGAGGGAGGGTACAATGAGCAGTTCTTC.

This clonotype was seen only a few times. The chain recombines TRBV15 with TRBJ2-4; tentatively, D is TRBD1 (5 bases). The CDR3 is 12 amino acids. Trimming left V 8 bases short and J 8 bases short, with 13 bases between. The germline gives CDR1 LNHNV, CDR2 YYDKDF (reference sequence). The CDR3 sequence is CATSSRVDIQYF. CDR3 in DNA: TGTGCCACCTCGTCCAGGGTTGACATTCAGTACTTC.

The chain carries TRBV19 and TRBJ1-1; 8 positions agree with TRBD1. This CDR3 has 15 residues. The V gene's germline CDR1 is LNHDA and CDR2 SQIVND (reference sequence). V shed 4 bases, J shed 5 bases, and the junction held 9 bases outside the gene matches. CDR3 region: CASSRAQGAQTEAFF. The CDR3 DNA follows: TGTGCCAGTAGTAGGGCCCAGGGGGCCCAGACTGAAGCTTTCTTT.

This clonotype has more than one count but fewer than ten. CDR3: CAYITGDGTFF. Written as DNA, the CDR3 is TGTGCCTATATCACAGGGGACGGGACTTTCTTT. The rearrangement links TRBV30 to TRBJ1-1; the match to TRBD1 covers 7 bases. With 7 bases clipped from V and 12 bases from J, the junction kept 11 bases outside the gene matches. Germline V CDR1 and CDR2: GTSNPN, SVGIG (reference sequence). The CDR3 is 11 residues long.

This clonotype was seen at least ten times. This chain connects TRBV25-1 to TRBJ2-5; no definite D call. V gave up 3 bases and J gave up 1 base, with 3 bases separating them. The CDR3 is 12 amino acids. CDR1 is MGHDK, CDR2 SYGVNS, per germline. In nucleotides, the CDR3 is TGTGCCAGCAGTGACAGCCAAGAGACCCAGTACTTC. Translation: CASSDSQETQYF.

This clonotype was detected ten times or more. The V call is TRBV28, the J call TRBJ1-4; no reliable D call. The CDR3 has 14 residues. V lost 6 bases and J 0 bases, leaving 8 bases between the germline ends. The V gene's germline CDR1 is MDHEN and CDR2 SYDVKM. The CDR3 DNA sequence: TGTGCCAGCAGCCCCGAGGCAACTAATGAAAAACTGTTTTTT. Residues: CASSPEATNEKLFF.

This chain uses TRBV3-1 with TRBJ1-6; D is possibly TRBD1 (6 bases). The CDR3 is 14 amino acids. The V gene lost 4 bases and the J gene lost 6 bases, with 10 bases spanning the gap. Per the germline V gene, CDR1 is LGHDT and CDR2 is YNNKEL (reference sequence). CDR3 sequence (DNA): TGTGCCAGCAGCCCAACAGGGCTTAATTCACCCCTCCACTTT. Translated: CASSPTGLNSPLHF. The full variable domain, in which reference TRBV3-1 and TRBJ1-6 provide the parts outside the CDR3, is DTAVSQTPKYLVTQMGNDKSIKCEQNLGHDTMYWYKQDSKKFLKIMFSYNNKELIINETVPNRFSPKSPDKAHLNLHINSLELGDSAVYFCASSPTGLNSPLHFGNGTRLTVT.

On this clonotype: Sequence at one end of the junction differs from germline and may be a read error. The CDR3 is CASRGRTVRGTEAIF. CDR3 DNA: TGTGCCAGCAGGGGAAGGACAGTCAGAGGGACTGAAGCTATCTTT. The chain uses TRBV27 and TRBJ1-1, with D perhaps TRBD1 (6 bases). CDR1 and CDR2 from the germline V gene are MNHEY and SMNVEV (reference sequence). The CDR3 contains 15 residues.

As to this clonotype: A much more abundant neighbour one base away suggests this may be a read error. The chain joins TRBV6-2 or TRBV6-3 to TRBJ2-3; D is perhaps TRBD1 (5 bases). Germline V gene sequence: CDR1 MNHEY, CDR2 SVGEGT. With 7 bases removed from V and 2 bases from J, the gap between germline ends came to 19 bases. This CDR3 contains 16 residues. The CDR3 here is CASTSPVGQVTDTQYF. The CDR3 DNA reads as TGTGCCAGCACGAGCCCCGTCGGACAAGTCACAGATACGCAGTATTTT.

This clonotype showed up many times. The chain is built from TRBV12-3 or TRBV12-4 and TRBJ2-3, with 12 bases fitting TRBD2. The ends lost 5 bases at V and 2 bases at J; junction bases unmatched: 5. The CDR3 spans 16 residues. In DNA, the CDR3 is TGTGCCAGCAGTCGACTAGCGGGGGCCCCCACAGATACGCAGTATTTT. This sequence encodes CASSRLAGAPTDTQYF.

On this clonotype itself: Without the conserved terminal phenylalanine or tryptophan, this CDR3 likely stems from a read error. The rearrangement uses TRBV2 and TRBJ1-1, with TRBD1 identical over 7 bases. CDR1 is SNHLY and CDR2 is FYNNEI in the germline V gene. Trimming cost V 4 bases and J 0 bases; bases outside gene matches: 5. CDR3 length: 15 amino acids. Here the CDR3 reads CASSGPTGLNTEAFL. The CDR3 DNA reads as TGTGCCAGCAGTGGCCCGACAGGGTTGAACACTGAAGCTTTCCTT.

On this clonotype itself: Its ends do not fully match the called genes, so a read error is possible. The V and J genes are TRBV7-9 and TRBJ1-1; 8 nucleotides match TRBD1. Per the germline V gene, CDR1 is SEHNR and CDR2 is FQNEAQ (reference sequence). This CDR3 is 14 amino acids long. CDR3 amino acids: CASTWDRTNTEALF. CDR3 nucleotides: TGTGCCAGCACCTGGGACAGGACTAACACTGAAGCTCTCTTT.

In its sample, this clonotype was seen a few times. This chain links TRBV14 with TRBJ2-1; TRBD2 aligns across 8 bases. The CDR3 contains 16 residues. CDR1 and CDR2 from the germline V gene are SGHDN and FVKESK. With V trimmed by 1 base and J by 8 bases, 10 bases remained unmatched. The CDR3 coding sequence is TGTGCCAGCAGCCAAGTAGCGGGAATGGATTTGGATGAGCAGTTCTTC. Protein product: CASSQVAGMDLDEQFF.

This clonotype has a count of ten or more. V gene TRBV5-6 combines with J gene TRBJ1-2, with D unclear. Germline CDR1 SGHDT, CDR2 YYEEEE. V lost 3 bases, J lost 0 bases, and 15 bases lay in between. The CDR3 runs 16 residues. The CDR3 bases are TGTGCCAGCAGCTCCCCGTCAGACATGACTAACTATGGCTACACCTTC. It codes for CASSSPSDMTNYGYTF.

In its sample, this clonotype was seen many times. The gene calls are TRBV12-3 or TRBV12-4 and TRBJ1-1; no firm D call. The V and J ends lost 6 bases and 8 bases respectively, with 13 bases between them. The CDR3 consists of 12 residues. The CDR3 DNA sequence: TGTGCCAGCAGAATGAACCGCAGAGAAGCTTTCTTT. Translated, it gives CASRMNRREAFF.

Turning to this clonotype: A read error may be the cause here, since a much bigger clone is one base away. The chain combines TRBV4-2 with TRBJ2-3; D possibly corresponds to TRBD2 (5 bases). The germline CDR1 and CDR2 sequences are LGHNA and YNFKEQ. The CDR3 covers 17 residues. In DNA form, the CDR3 reads TGTGCCAGCAGCCAAGAGACTGAGCCTGCTAGCACAGATACGCTGTATTTT. Its translation: CASSQETEPASTDTLYF.

The sample holds many counts of this clonotype. The V gene is TRBV5-1, the J gene TRBJ2-3, with 11 bases matching TRBD2. The V segment lost 4 bases and the J segment 4 bases; nucleotides outside the gene matches: 8. Germline V lookup: CDR1 SGHRS, CDR2 YFSETQ. The CDR3 contains 16 residues. The CDR3 reads CASSHTSGSFSDTQYF. The CDR3 nucleotides are TGCGCCAGCAGCCATACTAGCGGGAGCTTCTCAGATACGCAGTATTTT. Filled out from reference TRBV5-1 and TRBJ2-3, the complete variable domain reads KAGVTQTPRYLIKTRGQQVTLSCSPISGHRSVSWYQQTPGQGLQFLFEYFSETQRNKGNFPGRFSGRQFSNSRSEMNVSTLELGDSALYLCASSHTSGSFSDTQYFGPGTRLTVL.

This clonotype was seen only a few times. J is TRBJ2-7 and V is TRBV4-3, with D tentatively TRBD1 or TRBD2 (5 bases each). Trimming stripped 0 bases from V and 0 bases from J, with 12 bases between. The CDR3 contains 16 residues. Germline V gene lookup returns CDR1 LGHNA and CDR2 YSLEER. In DNA, the CDR3 is TGCGCCAGCAGCCAAGATTGGGGGAAAACCTCCTACGAGCAGTACTTC. Translated: CASSQDWGKTSYEQYF.

Comments on this clonotype: Given a much more abundant clone one base away, this may be a read error. The V call is TRBV13, the J call TRBJ2-3; 8 positions agree with TRBD2. V lost 6 bases to trimming and J lost 4 bases; unmatched junction nucleotides: 12. The CDR3 has 16 residues. In germline, CDR1 is PRHDT, CDR2 FYEKMQ (reference sequence). The CDR3 DNA reads TGTGCCAGCAGTCCCGCCGGGACGGGAGGGCCAGATACGCAGTATTTT. Residues: CASSPAGTGGPDTQYF.

This clonotype was seen a few times. The chain recombines TRBV28 with TRBJ1-2; 8 bases are shared with TRBD1. V dropped 6 bases and J dropped 3; count of bases not matched to a gene: 12. The germline CDR1 and CDR2 sequences are MDHEN and SYDVKM. CDR3 length: 16 residues. The CDR3 DNA reads TGTGCCAGCAGCCCGTCCCCAGCGGACAGGGACTATGGCTACACCTTC. This sequence encodes CASSPSPADRDYGYTF.

This clonotype was seen ten or more times. V is TRBV7-6 and J is TRBJ2-3; TRBD2 matches at 9 bases. With V trimmed by 5 bases and J by 1 base, 7 bases remained unmatched. The CDR3 length is 16 residues. Germline V CDR1 and CDR2: SGHVS, FNYEAQ. The CDR3 reads CASSRDPSGGTDTQYF. The CDR3 DNA sequence: TGTGCCAGCAGCCGGGACCCTAGCGGGGGCACAGATACGCAGTATTTT.

Only a few counts were recorded for this clonotype. This chain joins TRBV5-4 and TRBJ2-2; D is unresolved. Trimming stripped 2 bases from V and 0 bases from J, with 11 bases between. This CDR3 is built from 16 residues. CDR1 is SGHNT, CDR2 YYREEE, per germline (reference sequence). In DNA, the CDR3 is TGTGCCAGCAGCTTAGACGGAAACTCGAACACCGGGGAGCTGTTTTTT. Amino acid sequence: CASSLDGNSNTGELFF. Full variable domain (rest looked up from reference TRBV5-4 and TRBJ2-2): ETGVTQSPTHLIKTRGQQVTLRCSSQSGHNTVSWYQQALGQGPQFIFQYYREEENGRGNFPPRFSGLQFPNYSSELNVNALELDDSALYLCASSLDGNSNTGELFFGEGSRLTVL.